This T cell receptor beta chain was sequenced in a study of cytomegalovirus exposure and HLA in healthy donors. Whole-study context: In terms of ancestry, the Caucasian-associated cluster contained about 81% of the 350 to 450 genotyped donors.

With V trimmed by 5 bases and J by 0 bases, 5 bases remained unmatched. The CDR3 has 15 amino acids. The germline gives CDR1 LNHDA, CDR2 SQIVND (reference sequence). The PCR had 60 Vbeta and 13 Jbeta primers. Clones were sequenced by immunoSEQ multiplex PCR, and TCRdb holds only the in-frame ones, with some missing. The table lists under 200,000 clones, roughly 70% of them singletons. This clone has more than one count but fewer than ten. Sequencing input: PBMCs. V gene TRBV19 combines with J gene TRBJ1-1; 8 nucleotides line up with TRBD1. This receptor was identified in a woman between 45 and 65 years old in good health and CMV-seropositive. Here the CDR3 DNA reads TGTGCCAGTAGTGTCCAGGGGGCGGTGAACACTGAAGCTTTCTTT. This sequence encodes CASSVQGAVNTEAFF.